One and the same sample provided the 19 T cell receptor beta chains below, sequenced in a study of response to subunit inactivated influenza vaccine. TCRdb re-called the RT-PCR reads through MiXCR, storing one row per CDR3 protein. Counted here are about 540,000 distinct CDR3 sequences, under 30% occurring once; the ten biggest clones make up about 2.8%. In addition, the sample was reused for a study of T cells expressing NK-cell markers. From that report: Beta-chain TCR cDNA was generated via 5'RACE template switching with UMIs.

Sequencing used CD4+ T cells sorted from PBMCs, obtained 12 days after vaccination. The receptors shown here come from a middle-aged man who received an inactivated influenza vaccine.

This clonotype was seen only a few times. This chain uses TRBV29-1 with TRBJ1-1, with D possibly matching TRBD1 (6 bases). CDR3 size: 13 residues. V was cut by 8 bases and J by 4 bases, with 17 bases left in between. Germline CDR1 reads SQVTM; CDR2 reads ANQGSEA. The CDR3 DNA sequence: TGCAGCACCCTATATGGGGGCTCCACTGAAGCTTTCTTT. Translation gives CSTLYGGSTEAFF.

This chain uses TRBV6-5 with TRBJ2-7, with D maybe TRBD2 (5 bases). Germline CDR1 and CDR2: MNHEY and SVGAGI. The ends were cut back, 4 bases at V and 0 bases at J, with 13 bases in the middle. The length of the CDR3 is 15 residues. In DNA form, the CDR3 reads TGTGCCAGCAGTTCGGACTTACCTATCTCCTACGAGCAGTACTTC. Translated, it gives CASSSDLPISYEQYF.

This clonotype was found a few times. The V gene is TRBV25-1, the J gene TRBJ2-7; tentative D call: TRBD2 (5 bases). V lost 9 bases to trimming and J lost 0 bases, with 12 bases between them. CDR1 is MGHDK and CDR2 is SYGVNS in the germline V gene. The CDR3 has 13 residues. The CDR3 spells CASKDSYSYEQYF. In DNA form, the CDR3 reads TGTGCCAGTAAGGACTCTTACTCCTACGAGCAGTACTTC.

This clonotype appeared a single time. V and J are TRBV7-6 and TRBJ2-1; D not certain. V lost 1 base and J lost 6, with 22 bases in between. Per the germline V gene, CDR1 is SGHVS and CDR2 is FNYEAQ. The CDR3 has 18 residues. CDR3 sequence reads: CASSLESYGPYTVNEQFF. For the CDR3, the DNA is TGTGCCAGCAGCTTAGAGTCATATGGCCCCTACACAGTCAATGAGCAGTTCTTC. Looking up the rest from reference TRBV7-6 and TRBJ2-1 gives the full variable domain: GAGVSQSPRYKVTKRGQDVALRCDPISGHVSLYWYRQALGQGPEFLTYFNYEAQQDKSGLPNDRFSAERPEGSISTLTIQRTEQRDSAMYRCASSLESYGPYTVNEQFFGPGTRLTVL.

V is TRBV18 and J is TRBJ2-5, with 7 bases that match TRBD1. This CDR3 region has 14 residues. Trimming took 5 bases from V and 5 from J; bases not matched to a gene: 8. Germline loops: CDR1 KGHSH, CDR2 LQKENI. The CDR3 DNA sequence: TGTGCCAGCTCAGCGACAGGGATTGAGGAGACCCAGTACTTC. Translating gives CASSATGIEETQYF.

This clonotype came up many times. This chain connects TRBV6-2 or TRBV6-3 to TRBJ2-1, with 10 bases lining up with TRBD2. V was clipped by 6 bases and J by 1 base; unmatched bases: 3. This CDR3 has 15 amino acids. The germline V gene has CDR1 MNHEY and CDR2 SVGEGT. CDR3 sequence reads: CASSLLAGSYNEQFF. DNA of the CDR3: TGTGCCAGCAGCTTACTAGCGGGATCCTACAATGAGCAGTTCTTC.

The V call is TRBV27, the J call TRBJ2-2, with 9 bases matching TRBD1. From germline, CDR1 is MNHEY and CDR2 SMNVEV (reference sequence). After removal of 3 bases from V and 9 bases from J, the junction contained 5 bases not matched to a gene. The CDR3 runs 14 residues. The CDR3 region is CASSFGQGHRELFF. The CDR3 DNA reads as TGTGCCAGCAGTTTCGGACAGGGGCACCGGGAGCTGTTTTTT.

This clonotype was seen only once. The J gene is TRBJ2-1, the V gene TRBV20-1, with D possibly TRBD2 on 5 matching bases. CDR3 length equals 15 residues. The germline V gene encodes CDR1 DFQATT and CDR2 SNEGSKA (reference sequence). V lost 0 bases, J lost 3 bases, and 12 bases lay in between. This CDR3 is CSARDLARYYNEQFF. In DNA, the CDR3 is TGCAGTGCTAGAGATCTAGCCCGATACTACAATGAGCAGTTCTTC.

The chain couples TRBV5-5 to TRBJ1-4; a possible D gene is TRBD1 (5 bases). CDR3 size: 14 residues. V was clipped by 0 bases and J by 8 bases, with 11 bases between them. Germline-derived CDR1 and CDR2 are SGHKS and YYEKEE (reference sequence). CDR3 DNA sequence: TGTGCCAGCAGCTTGGCAGGGCTAGAGGAAAAACTGTTTTTT. As protein: CASSLAGLEEKLFF. Full variable domain (rest looked up from reference TRBV5-5 and TRBJ1-4): DAGVTQSPTHLIKTRGQQVTLRCSPISGHKSVSWYQQVLGQGPQFIFQYYEKEERGRGNFPDRFSARQFPNYSSELNVNALLLGDSALYLCASSLAGLEEKLFFGSGTQLSVL.

In this sample, this clonotype turned up many times. CDR3 DNA sequence: TGCGCCAGCAGCTCAGCAGGGGGTTTGAATTCACCCCTCCACTTT. Translation gives CASSSAGGLNSPLHF. The genes are TRBV5-1 and TRBJ1-6; TRBD1 agrees at 7 bases. The J segment lost 7 bases and the V segment lost 3 bases, leaving 7 bases of the junction unmatched. The CDR3 sequence is 15 residues long. Germline V CDR1 and CDR2: SGHRS, YFSETQ. Full variable domain (missing parts from reference TRBV5-1 and TRBJ1-6): KAGVTQTPRYLIKTRGQQVTLSCSPISGHRSVSWYQQTPGQGLQFLFEYFSETQRNKGNFPGRFSGRQFSNSRSEMNVSTLELGDSALYLCASSSAGGLNSPLHFGNGTRLTVT.

About this clonotype: The junction differs from germline at one of its ends, possibly a read error. CDR3 residues: CASRLSGSHQETQYF. The CDR3 DNA follows: TGTGCCAGCAGGCTCAGCGGGAGCCACCAAGAGACCCAGTACTTT. The rearrangement joins TRBV12-3 or TRBV12-4 to TRBJ2-5, with 8 nucleotides matching TRBD2. The length of the CDR3 is 15 residues.

J is TRBJ2-2 and V is TRBV15; D gene uncertain. Germline V gene data show CDR1 as LNHNV and CDR2 as YYDKDF (reference sequence). CDR3 length: 14 residues. V was trimmed by 1 base and J by 1 base, leaving 4 bases between them. The CDR3 nucleotides are TGTGCCACCAGCAGAGCCCAGAACACCGGGGAGCTGTTTTTT. It codes for CATSRAQNTGELFF.

The chain recombines TRBV12-3 or TRBV12-4 with TRBJ2-7; 7 bases are shared with TRBD1. There are 15 residues in the CDR3. With V trimmed by 7 bases and J by 1 base, 10 bases remained unmatched. As DNA, the CDR3 is TGTGCCAGCACGACCGGGACAGCCAATTCCTACGAGCAGTACTTC. It yields the protein CASTTGTANSYEQYF.

J is TRBJ2-1 and V is TRBV10-3; the match to TRBD2 covers 10 bases. V shed 1 base, J shed 9 bases, and the junction held 6 bases outside the gene matches. This CDR3 comprises 15 residues. Germline V CDR1 and CDR2: ENHRY, SYGVKD. The CDR3 DNA follows: TGTGCCATCAGTGAGTATCCTAGCGGGAGTACTGAGCAGTTCTTC. Residues: CAISEYPSGSTEQFF.

The chain's CDR3 is CASSIGYEKLFF. The CDR3 DNA reads as TGTGCCAGTAGTATTGGATATGAAAAACTGTTTTTT. This rearrangement joins TRBV19 to TRBJ1-4; D call uncertain. CDR1 is LNHDA, CDR2 SQIVND, per germline (reference sequence). The CDR3 totals 12 residues. The V end was cut by 3 bases, the J end by 6 bases, with 5 bases between.

The chain recombines TRBV21-1 with TRBJ2-7; the table's D gene call, TRBD1, was not cross checked with the DNA. TRBV21-1 constitutes a pseudogene. This CDR3 is built from 16 residues. The CDR3 coding sequence is TGTGCCAGCAGCAAAGAGATGGACAGGGGGATCTACGAGCAGTACTTC. Its translation is CASSKEMDRGIYEQYF.

This clonotype was seen a single time. The chain employs TRBV29-1 and TRBJ1-1; D is undetermined. CDR3 length equals 15 residues. Germline CDR1 is SQVTM and CDR2 is ANQGSEA. V dropped 4 bases and J dropped 1 base, with 16 bases sitting between them. The CDR3 reads CSVVDPSVTNTEAFF. CDR3 coding DNA: TGCAGCGTTGTAGATCCTTCAGTAACGAACACTGAAGCTTTCTTT.

A single count supports this clonotype. The rearrangement uses TRBV25-1 and TRBJ2-1; 14 bases align to TRBD2. This CDR3 comprises 16 residues. From germline, CDR1 is MGHDK and CDR2 SYGVNS. After removal of 2 bases from V and 9 bases from J, the junction contained 6 bases not matched to a gene. In DNA form, the CDR3 reads TGTGCCAGCAGTGAAGGGACTAGCGGGAGACACTCTGAGCAGTTCTTC. Translating gives CASSEGTSGRHSEQFF.

V is TRBV20-1 and J is TRBJ2-1; no reliable D call. The CDR3 runs to 13 residues. The germline V gene encodes CDR1 DFQATT and CDR2 SNEGSKA (reference sequence). Trimming removed 6 bases from V and 5 bases from J, with 14 bases in between. The CDR3 DNA sequence: TGCAGTGCGACTCGGCCACAGAACAATGAGCAGTTCTTC. Translating it yields CSATRPQNNEQFF.